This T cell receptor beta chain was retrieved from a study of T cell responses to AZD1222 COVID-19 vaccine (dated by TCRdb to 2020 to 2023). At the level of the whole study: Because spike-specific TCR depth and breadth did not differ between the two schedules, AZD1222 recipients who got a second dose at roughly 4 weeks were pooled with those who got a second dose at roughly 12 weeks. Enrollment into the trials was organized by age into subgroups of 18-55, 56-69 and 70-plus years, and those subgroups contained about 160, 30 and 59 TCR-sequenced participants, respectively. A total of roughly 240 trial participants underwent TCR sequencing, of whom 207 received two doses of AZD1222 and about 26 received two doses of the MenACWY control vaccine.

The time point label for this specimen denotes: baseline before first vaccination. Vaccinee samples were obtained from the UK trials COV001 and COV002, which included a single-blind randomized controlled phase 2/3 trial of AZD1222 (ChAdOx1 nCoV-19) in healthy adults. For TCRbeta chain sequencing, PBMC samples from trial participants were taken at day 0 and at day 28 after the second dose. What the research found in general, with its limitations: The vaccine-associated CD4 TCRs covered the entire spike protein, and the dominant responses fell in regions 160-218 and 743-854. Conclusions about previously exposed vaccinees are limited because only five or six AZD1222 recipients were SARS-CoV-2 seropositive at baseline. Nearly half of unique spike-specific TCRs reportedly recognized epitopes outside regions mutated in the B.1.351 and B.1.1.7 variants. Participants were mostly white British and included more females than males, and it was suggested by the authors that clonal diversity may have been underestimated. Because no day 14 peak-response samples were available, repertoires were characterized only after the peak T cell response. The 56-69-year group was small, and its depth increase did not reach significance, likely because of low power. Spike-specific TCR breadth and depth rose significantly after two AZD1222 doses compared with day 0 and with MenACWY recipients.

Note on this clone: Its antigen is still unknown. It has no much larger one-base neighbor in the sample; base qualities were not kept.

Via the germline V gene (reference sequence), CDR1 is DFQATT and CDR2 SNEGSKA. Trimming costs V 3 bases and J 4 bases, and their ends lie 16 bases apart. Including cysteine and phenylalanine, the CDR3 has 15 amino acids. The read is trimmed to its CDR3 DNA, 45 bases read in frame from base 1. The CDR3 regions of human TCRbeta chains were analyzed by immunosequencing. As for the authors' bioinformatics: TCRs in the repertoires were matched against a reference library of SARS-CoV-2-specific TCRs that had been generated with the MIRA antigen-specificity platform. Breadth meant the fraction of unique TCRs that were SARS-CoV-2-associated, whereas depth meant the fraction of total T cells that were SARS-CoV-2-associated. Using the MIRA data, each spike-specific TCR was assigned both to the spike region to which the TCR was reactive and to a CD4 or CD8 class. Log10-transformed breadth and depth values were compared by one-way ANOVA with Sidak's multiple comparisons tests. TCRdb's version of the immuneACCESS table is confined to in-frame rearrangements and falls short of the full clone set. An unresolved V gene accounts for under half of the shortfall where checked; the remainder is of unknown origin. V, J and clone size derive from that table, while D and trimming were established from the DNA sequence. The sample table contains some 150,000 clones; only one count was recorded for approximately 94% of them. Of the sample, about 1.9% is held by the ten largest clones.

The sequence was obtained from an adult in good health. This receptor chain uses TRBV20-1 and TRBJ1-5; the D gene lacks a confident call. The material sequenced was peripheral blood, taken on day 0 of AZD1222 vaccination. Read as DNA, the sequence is TGCAGTGCTAGTGGCTCCAGTGGGAGGAATCAGCCCCAGCATTTT. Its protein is CSASGSSGRNQPQHF.